This T cell receptor beta chain is drawn from a study of cytomegalovirus exposure and HLA in healthy donors (dated by TCRdb to the late 2010s). Turning to the overall study: According to a later analysis, the 110 or so validation repertoires were produced on the same platform as the 680 or so repertoires of the first cohort. The aim of the study was to test whether cataloging public T cell receptors could identify signatures of past pathogen exposure. Besides the first cohort of around 670 subjects, a separate validation cohort made up of around 120 different subjects was used. High-throughput TCR immunosequencing, statistical association of individual TCRs with disease status, and machine learning were combined to predict cytomegalovirus infection status. What the work shows at the level of the full study, not this receptor alone: The authors suggested that the approach could potentially be extended to other disease states and immunological phenotypes. Of the cluster scores, approximately 95% were above 0 in a later analysis, which found that TCRs clustered in the first cohort also tended to co-occur in the 120 validation repertoires. Cytomegalovirus status was reported to be diagnosed by the classifier with high specificity and sensitivity in both the original and validation cohorts. A total of 164 TCR beta chains were listed by the study as associated with cytomegalovirus. While some public TCRs were present in many individuals, most TCR sequences turned up only very rarely across donors. The validation cohort had no HLA typing available for a later analysis, so co-occurrence within that cohort was assessed over all 120 or so repertoires. In vitro tests confirmed that three of the cytomegalovirus-associated TCR beta chains recognize cytomegalovirus antigens.

Libraries were prepared through the immunoSEQ multiplex PCR assay. In the authors' own workflow: A statistical classification framework was built to diagnose cytomegalovirus status from the catalog of TCR beta chain sequences. Not all clones reach the TCRdb copy of this immuneACCESS table, which keeps in-frame sequences only. Checked studies attribute under half of the gap to unresolved V genes and leave the rest unexplained. V and J calls and clone size are copied from that table; D and trimming were computed from the DNA. The sample table contains 250,000 to 350,000 clones; only one count was recorded for 85% to 90% of them. The ten biggest clones cover around 0.9% of the sample. Including the terminal cysteine and phenylalanine, the CDR3 comprises 17 residues. Just CDR3 DNA is preserved here, 51 bases in frame from base 1. CDR1 and CDR2, per the germline V gene, are SGHDT and YYEEEE. V drops 0 bases and J drops 7 bases, leaving 17 bases in between.

Remarks on this clone: Its antigen remains unidentified. No much larger clone exists at a distance of one base, and base qualities are not known.

Separate from the roughly 700-subject first cohort, the validation cohort of 95 to 150 subjects was the group to which the donors belonged. The TCR was taken from a woman between 18 and 29 years old in good health and CMV-seronegative. The sequenced sample was PBMCs. Recombination connected TRBV5-6 to TRBJ2-6, with an unclear D gene assignment. The nucleotides are TGTGCCAGCAGCTTGGAACAGACGCTCTTAGGTGCCAACGTCCTGACTTTC. Translated, this gives CASSLEQTLLGANVLTF.